Below, 17 T cell receptor beta chains from the same sample are listed, as sequenced in a study of blood T cell repertoires in COVID-19. Repertoires were generated with immunoSEQ multiplex PCR, while TCRdb's copy carries only in-frame clones and drops some. This table has some 150,000 clones, 85% appearing once. Sequencing input: peripheral blood. These receptors came from a woman in her forties with active or convalescent COVID-19.

This chain connects TRBV7-2 to TRBJ1-3; no firm D call. CDR3 size: 14 residues. V dropped 4 bases and J dropped 0 bases, with 7 bases sitting between them. Germline V gives CDR1 SGHTA, CDR2 FQGNSA. CDR3 sequence (DNA): TGTGCCAGCAGCTCCTTCTCCTCTGGAAACACCATATATTTT. Protein sequence: CASSSFSSGNTIYF.

Only one count was recorded for this clone. The rearrangement uses TRBV7-2 and TRBJ1-2; a possible D gene is TRBD1 (5 bases). The V and J ends lost 0 bases and 5 bases respectively, with 16 bases between them. Per the germline V gene, CDR1 is SGHTA and CDR2 is FQGNSA. CDR3 length equals 16 residues. CDR3 nucleotide sequence: TGTGCCAGCAGCTTAGCAGGGGCAGGGATGAGGTATGGCTACACCTTC. Protein: CASSLAGAGMRYGYTF.

This rearrangement joins TRBV3-1 (or the pseudogene TRBV3-2) to TRBJ1-4; TRBD1 aligns across 8 bases. Germline loops: CDR1 LGHDT, CDR2 YNNKEL (reference sequence). With 2 bases clipped from V and 2 bases from J, the junction kept 7 bases outside the gene matches. The CDR3 runs 17 residues. The CDR3 spells CASSQPVGQGTNEKLFF. DNA of the CDR3: TGTGCCAGCAGCCAACCCGTTGGACAGGGTACTAATGAAAAACTGTTTTTT.

The chain combines TRBV6-5 with TRBJ1-2; D possibly corresponds to TRBD1 (5 bases). This CDR3 has 16 amino acids. The germline V and J ends were trimmed by 0 bases and 3 bases, with 14 bases remaining between them. Germline lookup yields CDR1 MNHEY and CDR2 SVGAGI. The DNA of the CDR3 is TGTGCCAGCAGTTACTCGTTGCAGGGCCCATACTATGGCTACACCTTC. Translated, it gives CASSYSLQGPYYGYTF.

The rearrangement uses TRBV6-5 and TRBJ2-7; D is perhaps TRBD1 (6 bases). Trimming left V 0 bases short and J 7 bases short, with 13 bases between. This CDR3 contains 14 residues. CDR1 MNHEY and CDR2 SVGAGI come from the germline V gene. This CDR3 reads CASSYSNRVGEQYF. The CDR3 nucleotides are TGTGCCAGCAGTTACTCGAACAGGGTGGGAGAGCAGTACTTC.

The chain recombines TRBV5-1 with TRBJ2-1; 8 nucleotides align to TRBD1. The length of the CDR3 is 19 residues. After removal of 0 bases from V and 2 bases from J, the junction contained 13 bases not matched to a gene. CDR1 SGHRS and CDR2 YFSETQ come from the germline V gene. CDR3 DNA sequence: TGCGCCAGCAGCTTGGAGAGGCAGGGGGCGTTAACTACCTACAATGAGCAGTTCTTC. The encoded protein is CASSLERQGALTTYNEQFF.

The chain couples TRBV19 to TRBJ2-6; maybe TRBD1 (5 bases). Trimming took off 3 bases at V and 0 bases at J, with 12 bases between the two ends. Per germline, CDR1 LNHDA and CDR2 SQIVND (reference sequence). The CDR3 is 17 amino acids. The CDR3 spells CASSILPTVSGANVLTF. In nucleotides, the CDR3 is TGTGCCAGTAGTATTCTCCCGACAGTCTCTGGGGCCAACGTCCTGACTTTC.

This chain connects TRBV7-6 to TRBJ2-1; TRBD2 is a possible D gene (5 bases). Deletions cut 5 bases from V and 5 bases from J, with 19 bases between. CDR1 and CDR2 from the germline V gene are SGHVS and FNYEAQ. CDR3 length: 16 amino acids. CDR3 coding DNA: TGTGCCAGCAGCCCCCGTGGAAGCGGTACAAACAATGAGCAGTTCTTC. Its translation: CASSPRGSGTNNEQFF.

The chain carries TRBV29-1 and TRBJ1-1; D remains ambiguous. From germline, CDR1 is SQVTM and CDR2 ANQGSEA. V dropped 7 bases and J dropped 8 bases, with 14 bases sitting between them. The CDR3 is made up of 11 amino acids. CDR3 bases: TGCAGCGGGTCGGCGGGAGGGGAAGCTTTCTTT. This sequence encodes CSGSAGGEAFF. Full variable domain (rest looked up from reference TRBV29-1 and TRBJ1-1): SAVISQKPSRDICQRGTSLTIQCQVDSQVTMMFWYRQQPGQSLTLIATANQGSEATYESGFVIDKFPISRPNLTFSTLTVSNMSPEDSSIYLCSGSAGGEAFFGQGTRLTVV.

The chain is built from TRBV13 and TRBJ2-1; TRBD1 agrees at 9 bases. V shed 0 bases, J shed 6 bases, and the junction held 3 bases outside the gene matches. The CDR3 spans 15 residues. In germline, CDR1 is PRHDT, CDR2 FYEKMQ (reference sequence). The CDR3 sequence: CASSLGQGAFNEQFF. CDR3 nucleotides: TGTGCCAGCAGCTTAGGACAGGGGGCCTTCAATGAGCAGTTCTTC.

CDR3 nucleotides: TGCGCCAGCAGCCCAGAGAGGGTCTACAATGAGCAGTTCTTC. It encodes CASSPERVYNEQFF. The V and J genes are TRBV10-2 and TRBJ2-1; D is perhaps TRBD2 (5 bases). The germline V gene has CDR1 WSHSY and CDR2 SAAADI. The CDR3 spans 14 residues. Trimming shortened V by 6 bases and J by 3 bases, and 12 bases separated the two germline ends.

This chain connects TRBV5-6 to TRBJ2-7; D unresolved. Germline CDR1 and CDR2: SGHDT and YYEEEE. Trimming stripped 1 base from V and 7 bases from J, with 6 bases between. The CDR3 has 11 residues. The CDR3 nucleotides read TGTGCCAGCAGCTTGTACGGTGAGCAGTACTTC. Translating gives CASSLYGEQYF. The full variable domain, with the rest looked up from reference TRBV5-6 and TRBJ2-7, is DAGVTQSPTHLIKTRGQQVTLRCSPKSGHDTVSWYQQALGQGPQFIFQYYEEEERQRGNFPDRFSGHQFPNYSSELNVNALLLGDSALYLCASSLYGEQYFGPGTRLTVT.

The chain joins TRBV11-2 to TRBJ1-6, with 7 bases fitting TRBD1. Trimming removed 1 base from V and 6 bases from J; junction bases left unmatched: 6. The CDR3 has 16 amino acids. In germline, CDR1 is SGHAT, CDR2 FQNNGV. CDR3 sequence (DNA): TGTGCCAGCAGCTTAGGCGGGACAGTCCTTAATTCACCCCTCCACTTT. Protein product: CASSLGGTVLNSPLHF.

A remark on this clone: Different DNA sequences within this sample yield the same CDR3. The chain is built from TRBV7-2 and TRBJ1-1; D uncertain. The V gene lost 5 bases and the J gene lost 0 bases, with 10 bases spanning the gap. Germline CDR1 and CDR2: SGHTA and FQGNSA. The CDR3 has 14 residues. The CDR3 sequence is CASSPRSLNTEAFF. DNA of the CDR3: TGTGCCAGCAGCCCCCGGAGTCTGAACACTGAAGCTTTCTTT.

This chain connects TRBV21-1 to TRBJ2-3; the D call TRBD1 from the table was never checked on the DNA. TRBV21-1 is given as a pseudogene. The CDR3 has 15 residues. CDR3 region: CASNTERFGTDTQYF. The CDR3 region has the DNA TGTGCCAGCAATACAGAACGGTTCGGCACAGATACGCAGTATTTT.

The genes are TRBV18 and TRBJ2-4; TRBD1 matches 7 bases. V shed 1 base, J shed 11 bases, and the junction held 2 bases outside the gene matches. CDR1 is KGHSH, CDR2 LQKENI, per germline. The CDR3 has 12 residues. Written as DNA, the CDR3 is TGTGCCAGCTCACCACGAAGGGGGCTTCAGTACTTC. It is translated as CASSPRRGLQYF. Looking up the rest from reference TRBV18 and TRBJ2-4 gives the full variable domain: NAGVMQNPRHLVRRRGQEARLRCSPMKGHSHVYWYRQLPEEGLKFMVYLQKENIIDESGMPKERFSAEFPKEGPSILRIQQVVRGDSAAYFCASSPRRGLQYFGAGTRLSVL.

This chain joins TRBV7-2 and TRBJ2-1; 9 bases fit TRBD2. Germline CDR1 is SGHTA and CDR2 is FQGNSA. V was clipped by 3 bases and J by 6 bases; unmatched bases: 9. The length of the CDR3 is 16 residues. CDR3 bases: TGTGCCAGCAGCTTGGTTAGCGGGGGTAACCTCAATGAGCAGTTCTTC. It encodes CASSLVSGGNLNEQFF.